A selection of T cell receptor beta chains follows, all from one sample in a study of OX40 agonist ivuxolimab in advanced cancers. TCRdb's table, derived via immunoSEQ multiplex PCR, lists solely in-frame clones and lacks some. The table records tens of thousands of clones, 70% to 90% of them present only once. The specimen was CD4+ or CD8+ T cells sorted from blood, collected in a trial of the OX40 agonist ivuxolimab. The receptors derive from an adult with an advanced solid tumor such as melanoma, head and neck, liver or kidney cancer. CDR3s include the opening cysteine and the closing phenylalanine or tryptophan. The D gene is left open where the match is weak. Some rows have no size entry. The others give once, few or many, or a class for an expanded clone.

>.|TRBV11-2|.|TRBJ1-4
CASSYRGGTNEKLFF
TGTGCCAGCAGCTATCGGGGGGGGACTAATGAAAAACTGTTTTTT
>.|TRBV25-1|once|TRBJ2-6
CASSDFAPTTGANVLTF
TGTGCCAGCAGTGATTTTGCACCGACTACGGGGGCCAACGTCCTGACTTTC
>.|TRBV18|.|TRBJ2-3
CASSPRRSTDTQYF
TGTGCCAGCTCACCACGCCGAAGCACAGATACGCAGTATTTT
>TRBD1|TRBV10-3|once|TRBJ1-1
CAISSGQGDEAFF
TGTGCCATCAGTTCGGGACAGGGGGACGAAGCTTTCTTT
>.|TRBV27|.|TRBJ2-6
CASRDEGSGANVLTF
TGTGCCAGCAGGGATGAGGGGTCCGGGGCCAACGTCCTGACTTTC
>TRBD1|TRBV7-3|once|TRBJ1-1
CASSRDRNTEAFF
TGTGCCAGCAGCCGGGACAGGAACACTGAAGCTTTCTTT
>.|TRBV4-1|.|TRBJ1-1
CASSQGQGTLGAEAFF
TGCGCCAGCAGCCAAGGTCAAGGAACGTTGGGAGCTGAAGCTTTCTTT
>.|TRBV29-1|.|TRBJ2-2
CSVGRSNTGELFF
TGCAGCGTTGGGCGTTCTAACACCGGGGAGCTGTTTTTT
>.|TRBV7-2|few|TRBJ2-3
CASSSRSSDTQYF
TGTGCCAGCAGCTCTCGAAGCTCAGATACGCAGTATTTT
>.|TRBV5-1|.|TRBJ2-3
CASSLAYRGTDTQYF
TGCGCCAGCAGCTTGGCTTACAGGGGCACAGATACGCAGTATTTT
>TRBD1|TRBV19|.|TRBJ1-6
CASAGTGLNSPLHF
TGTGCCAGTGCAGGGACAGGGCTGAATTCACCCCTCCACTTT
>.|TRBV20-1|once|TRBJ2-3
CGAKGTDTQYF
TGCGGAGCGAAGGGCACAGATACGCAGTATTTT
>.|TRBV27|.|TRBJ1-2
CASSGFCTF
TGTGCCAGCAGTGGTTTCTGCACCTTC
>.|TRBV5-1|.|TRBJ1-3
CASSLGLPNSGNTIYF
TGCGCCAGCAGCCTGGGCCTGCCTAACTCTGGAAACACCATATATTTT
>TRBD1|TRBV7-9|.|TRBJ2-2
CASTPNRGTGNTGELFF
TGTGCCAGCACCCCAAACCGGGGGACAGGGAACACCGGGGAGCTGTTTTTT
>.|TRBV5-8|.|TRBJ2-7
CASSLVPGSSPREQYF
TGTGCCAGCAGCTTGGTTCCGGGAAGTAGCCCTCGGGAGCAGTACTTC
>TRBD1|TRBV30|once|TRBJ2-3
CAWTHRTGGWADTQYF
TGTGCCTGGACTCACAGAACAGGGGGCTGGGCAGATACGCAGTATTTT
>.|TRBV18|once|TRBJ1-1
CASSPLRGSEAFF
TGTGCCAGCTCACCACTGAGGGGGAGTGAAGCTTTCTTT
>.|TRBV5-1|.|TRBJ2-3
CASSLWDRRTDTQYF
TGCGCCAGCAGCTTGTGGGACCGCCGCACAGATACGCAGTATTTT
>TRBD1|TRBV10-1|.|TRBJ1-4
CASSPGTGDEKLFF
TGCGCCAGCAGTCCCGGGACAGGGGATGAAAAACTGTTTTTT
>.|TRBV15|.|TRBJ1-4
CATSREGGSLNEKLFF
TGTGCCACCAGCAGAGAGGGGGGCAGTCTTAATGAAAAACTGTTTTTT
>.|TRBV30|.|TRBJ2-6
CAWSEKGLSTGANVLTF
TGTGCCTGGAGTGAAAAGGGGCTATCGACCGGGGCCAACGTCCTGACTTTC
>.|TRBV6-5|.|TRBJ1-2
CASSYSGSNGGYGYTF
TGTGCCAGCAGTTACTCAGGGTCCAACGGGGGGTATGGCTACACCTTC
>.|TRBV18|.|TRBJ1-2
CASSLDNYGYTF
TGTGCCAGCTCACTAGACAACTATGGCTACACCTTC
>.|TRBV19|.|TRBJ1-2
CASSIGTPSYGYTF
TGTGCCAGTAGTATTGGGACACCCAGCTATGGCTACACCTTC
>.|TRBV10-1|.|TRBJ2-2
CASSESGGTSSIRGELFF
TGCGCCAGCAGTGAGTCTGGCGGGACTTCCTCCATTCGCGGGGAGCTGTTTTTT
>.|TRBV18|.|TRBJ1-4
CASSPDSTTNEKLFF
TGTGCCAGCTCACCGGACAGTACAACTAATGAAAAACTGTTTTTT
>.|TRBV7-8|.|TRBJ2-2
CASSRTLRGELFF
TGTGCCAGCAGCCGGACTCTACGAGGGGAGCTGTTTTTT
>.|TRBV10-3|once|TRBJ1-5
CAISGGQGHQPQHF
TGTGCCATCAGTGGGGGGCAGGGGCATCAGCCCCAGCATTTT
>TRBD2|TRBV5-1|.|TRBJ2-7
CASSFGQRGSYEQYF
TGCGCCAGCAGCTTTGGCCAGCGGGGTTCCTACGAGCAGTACTTC
>.|TRBV28|.|TRBJ1-2
CASSLLTLGGYTF
TGTGCCAGCAGTTTACTGACGCTGGGTGGCTACACCTTC
>.|TRBV5-6|.|TRBJ1-5
CASSRTANQPQHF
TGTGCCAGCAGCCGGACAGCGAATCAGCCCCAGCATTTT
>TRBD1|TRBV18|.|TRBJ1-3
CASSRGQGGSGNTIYF
TGTGCCAGCTCACGCGGACAGGGCGGCTCTGGAAACACCATATATTTT
>TRBD1|TRBV5-1|.|TRBJ2-7
CASSLSTGQAGDEQYF
TGCGCCAGCAGCTTGTCGACCGGACAGGCCGGGGACGAGCAGTACTTC
>.|TRBV5-1|.|TRBJ2-3
CASSLEASQRFGTQYF
TGCGCCAGCAGCTTGGAAGCTTCCCAGCGGTTCGGTACGCAGTATTTT
>TRBD2|TRBV7-9|.|TRBJ2-7
CASSFQTSGREEQYF
TGTGCCAGCAGCTTCCAGACTAGCGGGAGGGAAGAGCAGTACTTC
>TRBD2|TRBV5-4|.|TRBJ2-7
CASSFRGGEQYF
TGTGCCAGCAGCTTCCGGGGGGGGGAGCAGTACTTC
>TRBD2|TRBV9|.|TRBJ2-3
CASSVGLAVSTDTQYF
TGTGCCAGCAGCGTGGGACTAGCGGTTAGCACAGATACGCAGTATTTT
>TRBD2|TRBV7-8|once|TRBJ2-3
CASSVAGLAGTDTQYF
TGTGCCAGCAGCGTAGCGGGACTAGCGGGCACAGATACGCAGTATTTT
>TRBD2|TRBV7-3|.|TRBJ2-2
CASSRLAGGVNTGELFF
TGTGCCAGCAGCCGACTAGCGGGAGGAGTGAACACCGGGGAGCTGTTTTTT
>.|TRBV30|few|TRBJ1-2
CAWNSAGGYTF
TGTGCCTGGAATTCAGCGGGTGGCTACACCTTC
>.|TRBV10-3|.|TRBJ1-2
CAITQREALTNYGYTF
TGTGCCATCACCCAGAGAGAAGCCCTAACTAACTATGGCTACACCTTC
>.|TRBV6-5|.|TRBJ1-1
CASSYGRVGTEAFF
TGTGCCAGCAGTTACGGCAGGGTTGGCACTGAAGCTTTCTTT